This entry describes one T cell receptor (beta chain). As processed by the authors: From reference gene primer amplification, estimates of nucleated cell counts were derived. The assay was immunoSEQ multiplex PCR, and TCRdb's table has in-frame clones only and misses some. Clone size and V and J calls were adopted from that table, with D and trimming inferred from the DNA. The repertoire holds a few hundred thousand clones, with 90% as singletons. The data were obtained in a study of blood T cell repertoires in COVID-19. In the study overall: The United States, Italy and Spain supplied acute and convalescent COVID-19 samples. Sources were T cells, B-cell-depleted T cells, or PBMCs; the material itself was cDNA or gDNA.

The V gene lost 5 bases and the J gene lost 5 bases, with 7 bases spanning the gap. This CDR3 spans 13 amino acids. Germline CDR1 and CDR2: MNHEY and SVGAGI. While infection was still active, Seattle patients were enrolled and then followed longitudinally. This clonotype was sampled from a woman in her twenties or thirties with COVID-19, enrolled during active disease. The sequencing input was peripheral blood. The rearrangement joins TRBV6-5 to TRBJ1-6; the D is unclear. CDR3 loop: CASSKQHNSPLHF. In nucleotides, the CDR3 is TGTGCCAGCAGTAAACAGCATAATTCACCCCTCCACTTT.